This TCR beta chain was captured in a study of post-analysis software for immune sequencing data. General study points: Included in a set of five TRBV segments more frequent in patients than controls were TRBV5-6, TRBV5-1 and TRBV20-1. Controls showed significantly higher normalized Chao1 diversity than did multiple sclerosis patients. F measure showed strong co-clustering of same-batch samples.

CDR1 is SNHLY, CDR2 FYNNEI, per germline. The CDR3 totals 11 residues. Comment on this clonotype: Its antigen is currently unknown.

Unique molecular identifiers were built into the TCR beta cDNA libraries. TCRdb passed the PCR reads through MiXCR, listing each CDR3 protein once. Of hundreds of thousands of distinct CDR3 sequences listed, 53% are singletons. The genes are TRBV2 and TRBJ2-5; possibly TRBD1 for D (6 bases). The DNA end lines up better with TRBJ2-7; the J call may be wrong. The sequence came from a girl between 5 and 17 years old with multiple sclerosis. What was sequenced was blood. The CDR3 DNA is TGTGCCAGCAGATACAGGGCCGAGCAGTACTTC. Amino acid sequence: CASRYRAEQYF.